One sample yielded the 29 T cell receptor beta chains listed below, sequenced in a study of PD-L1 blockade in urothelial cancer. Specified time point: pretreatment peripheral blood. TCRdb's copy holds only in-frame clones and misses some; the assay was immunoSEQ multiplex PCR. The table includes about 55,000 clones, roughly 84% detected once. This sample comprised PBMCs, obtained around atezolizumab (anti-PD-L1) treatment. All receptors come from a man over 45 with urothelial cancer.

The chain couples TRBV19 to TRBJ2-7, with 9 bases fitting TRBD1. With V trimmed by 8 bases and J by 5 bases, 7 bases remained unmatched. The CDR3 covers 13 residues. From germline, CDR1 is LNHDA and CDR2 SQIVND (reference sequence). The DNA of the CDR3 is TGTGCCAGTGGACGACAGGGGGTTCACGAGCAGTACTTC. It yields the protein CASGRQGVHEQYF. Variable domain in full (rest from reference TRBV19 and TRBJ2-7): DGGITQSPKYLFRKEGQNVTLSCEQNLNHDAMYWYRQDPGQGLRLIYYSQIVNDFQKGDIAEGYSVSREKKESFPLTVTSAQKNPTAFYLCASGRQGVHEQYFGPGTRLTVT.

The V call is TRBV5-4, the J call TRBJ2-2; 9 bases are shared with TRBD1. Germline CDR1 reads SGHNT; CDR2 reads YYREEE (reference sequence). The CDR3 extends over 15 amino acids. Trimming took 4 bases from V and 5 from J; bases not matched to a gene: 6. This chain's CDR3 is CASSRPTGGTGELFF. CDR3 DNA sequence: TGTGCCAGCAGCAGGCCGACAGGGGGGACCGGGGAGCTGTTTTTT.

The chain links TRBV4-1 to TRBJ2-2, with 8 bases that match TRBD1. CDR3 length equals 16 residues. Germline CDR1 is MGHRA and CDR2 is YSYEKL. V lost 1 base, J lost 1 base, and 2 bases stayed unmatched. The CDR3 nucleotides read TGCGCCAGCAGCCAAGTAGACAGGGGGAACACCGGGGAGCTGTTTTTT. It yields the protein CASSQVDRGNTGELFF.

This chain uses TRBV28 with TRBJ2-3; perhaps TRBD1 as D (7 bases). Germline CDR1 and CDR2: MDHEN and SYDVKM. This CDR3 contains 17 residues. The germline V and J ends were trimmed by 6 bases and 5 bases, with 24 bases remaining between them. The CDR3: CASSGTPPGAGGDTQYF. For the CDR3, the DNA is TGTGCCAGCAGCGGAACTCCCCCGGGGGCAGGGGGAGATACGCAGTATTTT.

The gene calls are TRBV15 and TRBJ2-5; TRBD1 is a possible D gene (6 bases). Germline V CDR1 and CDR2: LNHNV, YYDKDF (reference sequence). V lost 3 bases, J lost 5 bases, and 13 bases lay in between. The CDR3 covers 14 residues. Here the CDR3 reads CATSRMTGGETQYF. In DNA form, the CDR3 reads TGTGCCACCAGCAGGATGACAGGTGGGGAGACCCAGTACTTC. The variable domain in full, completed from reference TRBV15 and TRBJ2-5, reads DAMVIQNPRYQVTQFGKPVTLSCSQTLNHNVMYWYQQKSSQAPKLLFHYYDKDFNNEADTPDNFQSRRPNTSFCFLDIRSPGLGDTAMYLCATSRMTGGETQYFGPGTRLLVL.

The chain combines TRBV6-1 with TRBJ1-5, with D maybe TRBD1 (5 bases). Trimming shortened V by 0 bases and J by 2 bases, and 8 bases separated the two germline ends. This CDR3 region has 15 residues. Germline V gives CDR1 MNHNS, CDR2 SASEGT. CDR3 DNA sequence: TGTGCCAGCAGTGAAGCGGTCAGGGGCAATCAGCCCCAGCATTTT. As protein: CASSEAVRGNQPQHF.

This chain joins TRBV5-1 and TRBJ2-1; 12 bases agree with TRBD2. Unmatched junction bases numbered 7, after V lost 2 bases and J lost 7 bases. CDR1 is SGHRS and CDR2 is YFSETQ in the germline V gene. This CDR3 has 16 residues. DNA for the CDR3: TGCGCCAGCAGCTTAACCGGGACTAGCGGGTGGAATGAGCAGTTCTTC. Translation gives CASSLTGTSGWNEQFF.

This clone was found once. V and J are TRBV4-3 and TRBJ2-3, with a possible D match to TRBD2 (6 bases). V gave up 1 base and J gave up 3 bases, with 14 bases separating them. This CDR3 comprises 16 residues. CDR1 and CDR2 from the germline V gene are LGHNA and YSLEER. The CDR3 DNA reads as TGCGCCAGCAGCCAAGCCGATAGCGGAGGGACAGATACGCAGTATTTT. Encoded protein: CASSQADSGGTDTQYF.

The rearrangement joins TRBV18 to TRBJ1-4; 8 bases map to TRBD1. Germline CDR1 and CDR2: KGHSH and LQKENI. V trimming: 5 bases; J trimming: 3 bases; junction bases outside the gene matches: 2. CDR3 size: 14 residues. The CDR3: CASSTRGPNEKLFF. CDR3 nucleotide sequence: TGTGCCAGCTCAACCAGGGGGCCTAATGAAAAACTGTTTTTT.

The gene calls are TRBV7-6 and TRBJ1-1, with 8 bases fitting TRBD1. The CDR3 loop spans 14 amino acids. J was trimmed by 2 bases and V by 5 bases; bases with no gene match: 4. Germline V gene data show CDR1 as SGHVS and CDR2 as FNYEAQ. The CDR3: CASSGQGSNTEAFF. The CDR3 coding sequence is TGTGCCAGCAGCGGACAGGGAAGTAACACTGAAGCTTTCTTT.

Turning to this clone: Other DNA variants within this sample encode the same CDR3. The rearrangement joins TRBV27 to TRBJ2-1, with 8 bases that match TRBD2. The CDR3 is 13 residues long. Germline CDR1 MNHEY, CDR2 SMNVEV (reference sequence). Germline trimming cut 6 bases from V and 3 bases from J; bases unmatched to any gene: 1. Here the CDR3 reads CASRAGGYNEQFF. The CDR3 DNA sequence: TGTGCCAGCAGGGCGGGGGGCTACAATGAGCAGTTCTTC.

This clone was seen just once. The rearrangement uses TRBV11-3 and TRBJ2-3; D might be TRBD1 (6 bases). The V end was cut by 5 bases, the J end by 4 bases, with 13 bases between. The CDR3 length is 14 residues. Germline V gene lookup returns CDR1 SGHNT and CDR2 YENEEA. CDR3 DNA sequence: TGTGCCAGCAGCCTTACAGGGTTTTCAGATACGCAGTATTTT. The encoded protein is CASSLTGFSDTQYF.

The V gene is TRBV10-3, the J gene TRBJ2-1; 10 positions agree with TRBD2. CDR3 length equals 14 residues. After removal of 4 bases from V and 8 bases from J, the junction contained 5 bases not matched to a gene. Germline-derived CDR1 and CDR2 are ENHRY and SYGVKD. In DNA, the CDR3 is TGTGCCATCAGTGGAGCGGGAGGGCCAGATGAGCAGTTCTTC. Protein sequence: CAISGAGGPDEQFF.

The chain is built from TRBV19 and TRBJ1-3; possibly TRBD1 for D (6 bases). This CDR3 has 16 amino acids. CDR1 LNHDA and CDR2 SQIVND come from the germline V gene (reference sequence). The V end was cut by 1 base, the J end by 2 bases, with 12 bases between. CDR3 region: CASSIGGGPTGNTIYF. The CDR3 coding sequence is TGTGCCAGTAGTATAGGGGGGGGGCCAACTGGAAACACCATATATTTT. The entire variable domain, with the rest obtained from reference TRBV19 and TRBJ1-3, is as follows: DGGITQSPKYLFRKEGQNVTLSCEQNLNHDAMYWYRQDPGQGLRLIYYSQIVNDFQKGDIAEGYSVSREKKESFPLTVTSAQKNPTAFYLCASSIGGGPTGNTIYFGEGSWLTVV.

The chain carries TRBV6-5 and TRBJ2-7; TRBD2 agrees at 7 bases. V lost 5 bases and J lost 2; bases outside the gene matches: 6. The CDR3 spans 14 residues. CDR1 MNHEY and CDR2 SVGAGI come from the germline V gene. The CDR3 DNA sequence: TGTGCCAGCAGTAGACCGGGGGGTACCTACGAGCAGTACTTC. Translating it yields CASSRPGGTYEQYF.

The chain employs TRBV7-3 and TRBJ2-7, with TRBD1 identical over 10 bases. The CDR3 extends over 15 amino acids. Germline trimming cut 5 bases from V and 2 bases from J; bases unmatched to any gene: 6. Germline V gene sequence: CDR1 SGHTA, CDR2 FQGTGA. The CDR3: CASSHQGQGAYEQYF. DNA for the CDR3: TGTGCCAGCAGCCATCAAGGACAGGGGGCCTACGAGCAGTACTTC. Together with reference TRBV7-3 and TRBJ2-7, the CDR3 gives the full variable domain: GAGVSQTPSNKVTEKGKYVELRCDPISGHTALYWYRQSLGQGPEFLIYFQGTGAADDSGLPNDRFFAVRPEGSVSTLKIQRTERGDSAVYLCASSHQGQGAYEQYFGPGTRLTVT.

The chain links TRBV27 to TRBJ2-7; 11 nucleotides line up with TRBD2. V lost 3 bases, J lost 7 bases, and 11 bases stayed unmatched. The germline CDR1 and CDR2 sequences are MNHEY and SMNVEV (reference sequence). CDR3 size: 16 residues. In DNA form, the CDR3 reads TGTGCCAGCAGTTTTAACGTAAGACTAGCGGGGTTAGAGCAGTACTTC. It yields the protein CASSFNVRLAGLEQYF.

The chain combines TRBV2 with TRBJ2-2; 9 bases map to TRBD1. The CDR3 consists of 18 residues. Trimming removed 6 bases from V and 3 bases from J; junction bases left unmatched: 14. The germline gives CDR1 SNHLY, CDR2 FYNNEI. CDR3 in amino acids: CASRRGPGQGWDTGELFF. In DNA form, the CDR3 reads TGTGCCAGCAGAAGAGGACCGGGACAGGGATGGGACACCGGGGAGCTGTTTTTT.

The count of this clone is one. The V and J genes are TRBV19 and TRBJ2-1; tentatively, D is TRBD1 (5 bases). Germline V gene data show CDR1 as LNHDA and CDR2 as SQIVND (reference sequence). The CDR3 sequence is 14 residues long. Trimming removed 3 bases at V and 8 bases at J, with 14 bases between. The DNA for the CDR3 is TGTGCCAGTAGTATCGTCGCAGGGATCGATGAGCAGTTCTTC. It translates to CASSIVAGIDEQFF. The whole variable domain, remainder taken from reference TRBV19 and TRBJ2-1, is DGGITQSPKYLFRKEGQNVTLSCEQNLNHDAMYWYRQDPGQGLRLIYYSQIVNDFQKGDIAEGYSVSREKKESFPLTVTSAQKNPTAFYLCASSIVAGIDEQFFGPGTRLTVL.

The CDR3 reads CASSLTGNEQFF. DNA of the CDR3: TGTGCCAGCAGCCTTACGGGGAATGAGCAGTTCTTC. The chain links TRBV7-8 to TRBJ2-1; D perhaps matches TRBD2 (5 bases). This CDR3 is 12 amino acids long. The V gene lost 5 bases and the J gene lost 7 bases, with 9 bases spanning the gap. Germline V lookup: CDR1 SGHVS, CDR2 FQNEAQ.

The chain has TRBV27 and TRBJ1-2; 12 bases map to TRBD1. CDR1 is MNHEY and CDR2 is SMNVEV in the germline V gene (reference sequence). This CDR3 is built from 18 residues. The junction had 9 bases not matched to a gene; V was cut back by 0 bases and J by 4 bases. The CDR3 reads CASSLSGQGALGFYGYTF. The DNA of the CDR3 is TGTGCCAGCAGTTTATCGGGACAGGGGGCGCTCGGTTTCTATGGCTACACCTTC.

This chain connects TRBV6-5 to TRBJ2-3; TRBD2 matches at 7 bases. Trimming took 2 bases from V and 6 from J; bases not matched to a gene: 5. Germline V gene data show CDR1 as MNHEY and CDR2 as SVGAGI. This CDR3 has 14 amino acids. The chain's CDR3 is CASSYGVGGDTQYF. The CDR3 nucleotides are TGTGCCAGCAGTTACGGTGTGGGGGGGGATACGCAGTATTTT.

The chain joins TRBV2 to TRBJ1-3, with D perhaps TRBD1 (6 bases). This CDR3 has 15 residues. Trimming shortened V by 3 bases and J by 0 bases, and 9 bases separated the two germline ends. Germline CDR1 is SNHLY and CDR2 is FYNNEI. Here the CDR3 reads CASSDRTDSGNTIYF. The DNA of the CDR3 is TGTGCCAGCAGTGATCGGACAGACTCTGGAAACACCATATATTTT.

This chain uses TRBV30 with TRBJ2-7, with TRBD2 identical over 10 bases. Germline CDR1 is GTSNPN and CDR2 is SVGIG (reference sequence). J gave up 0 bases and V 3 bases, and 5 bases lay outside the gene matches. CDR3 length: 15 amino acids. The CDR3 nucleotides are TGTGCCTGGAGCTTACTAGCGGGACTCTCCTACGAGCAGTACTTC. Translated, it gives CAWSLLAGLSYEQYF.

The V and J genes are TRBV14 and TRBJ1-1; 8 nucleotides match TRBD1. CDR1 is SGHDN, CDR2 FVKESK, per germline. After removal of 4 bases from V and 3 bases from J, the junction contained 7 bases not matched to a gene. CDR3 length equals 15 residues. The CDR3 protein is CASSPRTGWHTEAFF. The CDR3 coding sequence is TGTGCCAGCAGCCCACGGACAGGGTGGCACACTGAAGCTTTCTTT.

The chain recombines TRBV18 with TRBJ2-5, with 10 positions matching TRBD1. There are 14 residues in the CDR3. Germline V CDR1 and CDR2: KGHSH, LQKENI. V lost 7 bases and J lost 5; bases outside the gene matches: 7. CDR3 amino acids: CASLRDRGEETQYF. CDR3 nucleotide sequence: TGTGCCAGCTTGCGGGACAGGGGTGAGGAGACCCAGTACTTC.

This clone was counted once. The V call is TRBV7-8, the J call TRBJ2-1; 10 bases map to TRBD2. The CDR3 totals 18 residues. V lost 4 bases, J lost 1 base, and 10 bases stayed unmatched. Germline V lookup: CDR1 SGHVS, CDR2 FQNEAQ. The CDR3 nucleotides are TGTGCCAGCAGCTCCAGGGCTAGCGGGGGCCTATCCTACAATGAGCAGTTCTTC. Encoded protein: CASSSRASGGLSYNEQFF.

The chain combines TRBV6-4 with TRBJ2-3; TRBD1 aligns across 7 bases. Trimming at V came to 2 bases and at J to 2 bases, leaving 4 bases not matched to a gene. The CDR3 consists of 15 residues. Germline lookup yields CDR1 MRHNA and CDR2 SNTAGT. The CDR3, as DNA: TGTGCCAGCAGTGACGGGGACAGTACCACAGATACGCAGTATTTT. This translates into CASSDGDSTTDTQYF.

This chain joins TRBV7-6 and TRBJ2-3; 8 nucleotides agree with TRBD2. The CDR3 length is 15 residues. Losses at the gene ends were 1 base for V and 4 bases for J; bases not matched to a gene: 4. Germline assignment: CDR1 SGHVS and CDR2 FNYEAQ. The CDR3 bases are TGTGCCAGCAGCTTAGTGGGCGGGGGGCCAGATACGCAGTATTTT. Translated: CASSLVGGGPDTQYF.